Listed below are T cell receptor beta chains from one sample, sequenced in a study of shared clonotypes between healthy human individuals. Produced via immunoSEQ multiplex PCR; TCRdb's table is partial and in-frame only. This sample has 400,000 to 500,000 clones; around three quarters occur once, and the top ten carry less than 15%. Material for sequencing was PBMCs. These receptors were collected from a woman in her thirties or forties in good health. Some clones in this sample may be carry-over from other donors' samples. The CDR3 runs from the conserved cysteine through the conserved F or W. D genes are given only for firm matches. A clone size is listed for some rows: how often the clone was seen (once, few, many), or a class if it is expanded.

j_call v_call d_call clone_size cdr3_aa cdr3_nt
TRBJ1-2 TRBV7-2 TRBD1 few CASSNLPGQGRRGYTF TGTGCCAGCAGCAATCTTCCGGGACAGGGTAGGCGCGGCTACACCTTC
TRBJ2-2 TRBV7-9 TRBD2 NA CASSLDLGLAGGTGELFF TGTGCCAGCAGCTTAGACCTCGGGCTAGCGGGTGGTACCGGGGAGCTGTTTTTT
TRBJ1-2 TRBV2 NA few CASSDRQGAYYGYTF TGTGCCAGCAGTGATAGGCAAGGGGCCTACTATGGCTACACCTTC
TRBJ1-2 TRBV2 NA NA CASSVEGGRYGYTF TGTGCCAGCAGTGTCGAAGGCGGCCGCTATGGCTACACCTTC
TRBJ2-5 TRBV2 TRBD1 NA CASSPGTGLIETQYF TGTGCCAGCAGTCCCGGGACAGGCCTTATTGAGACCCAGTACTTC
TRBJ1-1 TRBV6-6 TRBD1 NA CASSAQGGSTEAFF TGTGCCAGCAGCGCGCAGGGGGGATCCACTGAAGCTTTCTTT
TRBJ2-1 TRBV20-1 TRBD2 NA CSAPTSVEQFF TGCAGTGCCCCAACTAGCGTAGAGCAGTTCTTC
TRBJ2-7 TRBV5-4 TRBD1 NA CASSFGQGASGQYF TGTGCCAGCAGCTTCGGACAGGGGGCTTCCGGGCAGTACTTC
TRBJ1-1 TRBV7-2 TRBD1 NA CASSRSQGARVAFF TGTGCCAGCAGCCGATCTCAGGGGGCGCGGGTAGCTTTCTTT
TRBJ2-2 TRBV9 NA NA CASSVGPVGANAGELFF TGTGCCAGCAGCGTAGGGCCTGTAGGGGCGAACGCCGGGGAGCTGTTTTTT